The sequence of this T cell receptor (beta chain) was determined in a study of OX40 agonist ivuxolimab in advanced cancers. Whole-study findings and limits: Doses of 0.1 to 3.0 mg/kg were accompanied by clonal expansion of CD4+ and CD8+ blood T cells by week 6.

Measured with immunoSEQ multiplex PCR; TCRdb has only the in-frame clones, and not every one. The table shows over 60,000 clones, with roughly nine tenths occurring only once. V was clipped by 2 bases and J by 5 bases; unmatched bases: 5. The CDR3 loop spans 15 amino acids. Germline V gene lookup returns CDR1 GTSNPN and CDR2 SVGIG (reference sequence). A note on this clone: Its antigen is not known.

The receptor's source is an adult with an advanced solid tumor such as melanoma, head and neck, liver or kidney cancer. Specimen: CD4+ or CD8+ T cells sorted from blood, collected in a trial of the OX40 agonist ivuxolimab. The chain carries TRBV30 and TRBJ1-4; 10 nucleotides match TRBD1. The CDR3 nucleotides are TGTGCCTGGAGTCAAGGACAGGGGGTAAATGAAAAACTGTTTTTT. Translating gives CAWSQGQGVNEKLFF.